The rows below give T cell receptor beta chains drawn from one sample of a study of cytomegalovirus exposure and HLA in healthy donors. This table comes from immunoSEQ multiplex PCR, and its TCRdb copy is limited to in-frame clones, with some not included. The sample lists about 55,000 clones, approximately 71% occurring once. Sequencing was performed on PBMCs. Receptors originate from a man aged 40-55 years in good health and CMV-seropositive. The CDR3 runs from the conserved cysteine through the conserved F or W. A D gene is named only where the DNA matches it firmly. Only part of the rows carry a size: once, few, many, or a class if the clone is expanded.

d_call	v_call	clone_size	j_call	cdr3_nt	cdr3_aa
TRBD2	TRBV5-1	-	TRBJ2-1	TGCGCCAGCAGCCGGCTAGCGGGGAACCCGTACAATGAGCAGTTCTTC	CASSRLAGNPYNEQFF
TRBD1	TRBV5-5	-	TRBJ2-7	TGTGCCAGCAGCTTGGGTCCGGGACAGGCCTACGAGCAGTACTTC	CASSLGPGQAYEQYF
-	TRBV10-1	-	TRBJ1-1	TGCGCCAGCAGTGAGTCGGAGTCCGGGGTGGCTTTCTTT	CASSESESGVAFF
-	TRBV10-3	-	TRBJ2-3	TGTGCCATCATCAGACAGACAGATACGCAGTATTTT	CAIIRQTDTQYF
-	TRBV27	-	TRBJ1-1	TGTGCCAGCAGTTTCTCCAGGACAGAGAACACTGAAGCTTTCTTT	CASSFSRTENTEAFF
TRBD1	TRBV5-1	-	TRBJ2-4	TGCGCCAGCAGCTTTGACAGGGAGTCCATTCAGTACTTC	CASSFDRESIQYF
-	TRBV5-6	-	TRBJ1-1	TGTGCCAGCAGCTTGGGGCCTGGAGGGAACACTGAAGCTTTCTTT	CASSLGPGGNTEAFF
-	TRBV7-8	-	TRBJ1-1	TGTGCCAGCAGCGAGAGGGAGATCGGCACTGAAGCTTTCTTT	CASSEREIGTEAFF
-	TRBV28	-	TRBJ1-2	TGTGCCAGCAGAAAAGGTCGCGGTTCGAGGGGGTATGGCTACACCTTC	CASRKGRGSRGYGYTF
-	TRBV5-1	-	TRBJ2-3	TGCGCCAGCAGCTTGGCAAGCACAGATACGCAGTATTTT	CASSLASTDTQYF
-	TRBV5-1	few	TRBJ2-7	TGCGCCAGCAGCCCATCCGGACAAACAACCTACGAGCAGTACTTC	CASSPSGQTTYEQYF
-	TRBV29-1	few	TRBJ1-1	TGCAGCGTTCTCCGGGGTAAAGAAGCTTTCTTT	CSVLRGKEAFF
-	TRBV7-8	-	TRBJ1-6	TGTGCCAGCAGCTCCGGAGGGTATGGAGCACCCCTCCACTTT	CASSSGGYGAPLHF
-	TRBV7-3	-	TRBJ2-1	TGTGCCAGCAGCCAAAGGGAGGTCAGATCCTACAATGAGCAGTTCTTC	CASSQREVRSYNEQFF
TRBD2	TRBV6-5	-	TRBJ2-2	TGTGCCAGCAGGGCTAGCGGCATCACCGGGGAGCTGTTTTTT	CASRASGITGELFF
TRBD2	TRBV7-3	-	TRBJ2-1	TGTGCCAGCAGCTTCGGACTAGCGGGGATCAATGAGCAGTTCTTC	CASSFGLAGINEQFF
TRBD2	TRBV4-1	-	TRBJ2-1	TGCGCCAGCAGCCAAGAAAACGAAGCGGGGGGGCATAATGAGCAGTTCTTC	CASSQENEAGGHNEQFF
-	TRBV2	few	TRBJ2-3	TGTGCCAGCACCGAACTTCGCACAGATACGCAGTATTTT	CASTELRTDTQYF
-	TRBV5-6	-	TRBJ2-2	TGTGCCAGCAGCTTACGGGCCGACAGGGACTACACCGGGGAGCTGTTTTTT	CASSLRADRDYTGELFF
TRBD2	TRBV29-1	few	TRBJ2-7	TGCAGCGTTGGCGAAAGGAGCGGGGGGCTTTCCTACGAGCAGTACTTC	CSVGERSGGLSYEQYF